This T cell receptor (beta chain) appears in the sequencing data of a study of blood T cell repertoires in COVID-19. The CDR3 is 14 residues long. Per the germline V gene, CDR1 is SGHRS and CDR2 is YFSETQ. After removal of 4 bases from V and 3 bases from J, the junction contained 3 bases not matched to a gene. Methods used by the authors: Estimation of nucleated cell counts was performed using reference gene primer amplification. Method: immunoSEQ multiplex PCR; TCRdb's copy keeps in-frame clones and lacks some. D and trimming come from the DNA, and the V and J calls and clone size come from that table. The table includes about 380,000 clones, about 88% detected once.

The chain recombines TRBV5-1 with TRBJ1-4, with 7 bases fitting TRBD1. This receptor was identified in a woman in her late teens or twenties who had recovered from COVID-19. Sequenced input: PBMCs or T cells enriched from blood (not recorded which). DNA of the CDR3: TGCGCCAGCAGCCTGACAGGGCCTAATGAAAAACTGTTTTTT. Its translation: CASSLTGPNEKLFF. The complete variable domain, with remaining parts taken from reference TRBV5-1 and TRBJ1-4, reads KAGVTQTPRYLIKTRGQQVTLSCSPISGHRSVSWYQQTPGQGLQFLFEYFSETQRNKGNFPGRFSGRQFSNSRSEMNVSTLELGDSALYLCASSLTGPNEKLFFGSGTQLSVL.